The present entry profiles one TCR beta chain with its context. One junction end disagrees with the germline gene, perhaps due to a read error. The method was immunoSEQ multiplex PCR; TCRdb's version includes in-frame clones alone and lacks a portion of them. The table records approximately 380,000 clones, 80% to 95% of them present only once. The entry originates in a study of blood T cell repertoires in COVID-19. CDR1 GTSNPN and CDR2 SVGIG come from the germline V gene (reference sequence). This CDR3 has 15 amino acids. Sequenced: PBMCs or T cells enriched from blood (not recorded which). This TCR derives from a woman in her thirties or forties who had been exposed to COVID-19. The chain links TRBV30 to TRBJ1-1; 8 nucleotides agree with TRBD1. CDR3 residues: CAWRGMDRVKTEAFF. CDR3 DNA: TGTGCCTGGAGGGGAATGGACAGGGTGAAGACTGAAGCTTTCTTT.